This TCR beta chain is drawn from a study of cytotoxic CD8 clonotypes in ibrutinib-treated CLL. Across the whole study: Among patients, around 25 responded partially and 2 completely; around 15 then stayed remitted and some 12 progressed after median around 70 months. Samples yielded averages of about 250,000 productive templates and 94,000 or so productive rearrangements.

Using immunoSEQ multiplex PCR, the repertoire was profiled, and TCRdb retains in-frame clones only, with some absent. The sample lists around 160,000 clones, nearly 90% occurring once. Whole-study results and caveats: At ibrutinib response, clonality increased, and at progression it declined back toward baseline. Clonality correlated strongly with circulating CD8+ T cells and exceeded age-matched healthy donors at baseline.

For this clone: Its antigen is not identified.

The sequencing here drew on PBMCs, taken at disease progression, from a patient treated with ibrutinib. The sequence was obtained from a human donor with chronic lymphocytic leukemia.

CDR3 sequence reads: CASSPALSLGRGGEQFF. CDR3 bases: TGTGCCAGCAGCCCGGCATTAAGTTTGGGCAGGGGTGGGGAGCAGTTCTTC. The J gene is TRBJ2-1, the V gene TRBV4-2, with a tentative D call TRBD1 (6 bases). The germline V and J ends were trimmed by 4 bases and 10 bases, with 26 bases remaining between them. CDR3 length equals 17 residues. The germline gives CDR1 LGHNA, CDR2 YNFKEQ.